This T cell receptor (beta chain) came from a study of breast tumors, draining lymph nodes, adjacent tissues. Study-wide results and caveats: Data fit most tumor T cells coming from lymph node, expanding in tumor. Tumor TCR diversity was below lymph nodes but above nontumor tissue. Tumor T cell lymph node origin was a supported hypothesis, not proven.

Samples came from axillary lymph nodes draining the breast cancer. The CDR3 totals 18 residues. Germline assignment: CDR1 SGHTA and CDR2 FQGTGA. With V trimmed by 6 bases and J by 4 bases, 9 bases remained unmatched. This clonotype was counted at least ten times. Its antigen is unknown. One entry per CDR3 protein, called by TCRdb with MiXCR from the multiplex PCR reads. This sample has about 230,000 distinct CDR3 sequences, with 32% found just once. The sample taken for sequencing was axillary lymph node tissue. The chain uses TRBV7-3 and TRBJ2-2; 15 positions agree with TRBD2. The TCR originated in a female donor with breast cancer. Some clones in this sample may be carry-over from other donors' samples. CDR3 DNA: TGTGCCAGCAGGTCCGGACTAGCGGGAGGGCCCGGCACCGGGGAGCTGTTTTTT. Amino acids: CASRSGLAGGPGTGELFF.